This T cell receptor (beta chain) was documented in a study of Ad26.COV2.S vaccination and SARS-CoV-2 variants (dated by TCRdb to about 2021). In the study overall: Donors in the vaccine arm were drawn from COV1001, a phase I-IIa trial of Ad26.COV2.S in healthy adults that was multicentre, randomized, double-blind and placebo-controlled. Ad26.COV2.S was given intramuscularly at 5x10^10 or 1x10^11 viral particles, as a single shot or as two shots 56 days apart. TCRbeta repertoire sequencing served as the tool for gauging how specific and how broad the SARS-CoV-2-reactive T cell receptors were following Ad26.COV2.S vaccination. The TCR-sequenced set comprised around 30 samples: 19 Ad26.COV2.S vaccine recipients, 5 placebo recipients and 8 SARS-CoV-2 convalescent individuals. Trial participants were randomized into five groups of five: low-dose or high-dose Ad26.COV2.S given once or twice, or placebo on both occasions. Blinding of investigators to trial group allocation was maintained during experiments and outcome assessment. The paper as a whole reports these results and caveats: Ad26.COV2.S recipients had higher spike-specific TCR breadth than placebo recipients (P = 0.0014). It was noted by the authors that total T cell responses may have been underestimated by the TCR breadth and depth analyses. The study was not powered for comparison of responses between vaccine doses or regimens. Vaccine and placebo recipients had comparable non-spike TCR breadth, which fits with the vaccine containing only spike. Substantial breadth of spike-specific CD8+ and CD4+ T cell responses was reported after vaccination.

The immunoSEQ Assay was the method used to sequence TCRbeta CDR3 regions. After extraction, genomic DNA underwent amplification by bias-controlled multiplex PCR, followed by high-throughput sequencing. In the authors' own workflow: To quantify the absolute abundance of every unique TCRbeta CDR3 region, sequences were collapsed and filtered. Usable DNA was measured by amplifying reference genes present in all nucleated cells, and TCRbeta template counts were normalized to that usable DNA to estimate T cell fraction. Repertoire TCRs were annotated as SARS-CoV-2-specific by exact matching of V gene, CDR3 amino acid sequence and J gene to a known reactive TCR set. The reference SARS-CoV-2 TCR set was obtained from MIRA and was filtered for enrichment in COVID-19-positive ImmuneCODE repertoires, whereby public or cross-reactive TCRs were removed. Using the MIRA antigens, annotated TCRs were further analysed by specific ORF or by position within an ORF. Breadth was defined as annotated unique rearrangements over total unique productive rearrangements; depth was the summed frequency of those rearrangements. Group comparisons of TCR breadth used two-sided Wilcoxon rank-sum tests. TCRdb stores this immuneACCESS table with in-frame sequences only. Part of the clones is absent; in the studies checked, under half of the shortfall reflects unresolved V genes, and no reason is known for the rest. The V and J calls and clone size were taken over from that table, and D and trimming were inferred from the DNA. Here the sample has 300,000 to 400,000 clones; around 90% occur a single time. Of the sample, roughly 3.1% is held by the ten largest clones.

Concerning this clone: Its antigen is unknown. Per-base qualities were not stored, and no clone one base away is much larger.

The CDR1 and CDR2 encoded by the germline V gene (reference sequence) are LNHDA and SQIVND. A distance of 9 bases separates the germline ends of V and J, which lose 3 bases and 6 bases respectively. The CDR3 covers 14 residues, taking in both the cysteine and the phenylalanine. Left in the record is the CDR3 DNA by itself, 42 bases read in frame from the first base. The sample's treatment or condition label is to be understood as: around 19 received Ad26.COV2.S at low or high dose, single or two shots; about 5 received placebo; per-sample allocation not given. Repertoires of vaccine and placebo recipients were sequenced from samples taken on day 63 after the first injection. Between 29 July and 7 August 2020, Cohort 1b enrolled around 24 adults aged 18-55 years at one site in Boston, USA. Ad26.COV2.S was a replication-incompetent adenovirus type 26 vector expressing a prefusion-stabilized SARS-CoV-2 spike protein from the original Wuhan strain.

The source was peripheral blood, collected in a trial of Ad26.COV2.S vaccine versus placebo. The TCR was taken from a person aged 18-60 years who received the Ad26.COV2.S COVID-19 vaccine or a placebo. This sequence uses TRBV19 and TRBJ1-6; TRBD1 could be the D gene, as 5 bases match. Here is the DNA: TGTGCCAGTAGTATGACAGTGATTAATTCACCCCTCCACTTT. This translates into CASSMTVINSPLHF.